A single TCR beta chain is shown here with its context. What it recognizes is unknown. The data derive from a study of graft-versus-host responses after intestinal transplantation. Study-level information: All of the recipients had induction that used anti-thymocyte globulin, then tacrolimus and steroids for approximately 3 years.

V shed 4 bases, J shed 5 bases, and the junction held 4 bases outside the gene matches. The germline V gene encodes CDR1 MGHRA and CDR2 YSYEKL. The CDR3 runs 15 residues. Overall study results and limits: Allograft graft-versus-host to host-versus-graft clonal ratios ran high in patients with graft-donor T cell macrochimerism.

TCRdb's table, derived via immunoSEQ multiplex PCR, lists solely in-frame clones and lacks some. In the table there are about 25,000 clones, roughly 86% of which are singletons. This sample comprised unstimulated CD8+ T cells sorted from spleen or lymph node cells, obtained before transplant. The TCR was taken from a human donor who was the organ donor for an intestinal transplant. The chain links TRBV4-1 to TRBJ1-6; 8 bases are a match to TRBD1. This chain's CDR3 is CASSLTTGDNSPLHF. Here the CDR3 DNA reads TGCGCCAGCAGCCTCACGACAGGGGATAATTCACCCCTCCACTTT.